This T cell receptor beta chain originates from a study of blood T cell repertoires in COVID-19. Overall study context: There were acute and convalescent COVID-19 samples, and they came from the United States, Italy and Spain. The analysed material was cDNA or gDNA that came from T cells, B-cell-depleted T cells, or PBMCs.

Trimming removed 4 bases from V and 7 bases from J, with 14 bases in between. This CDR3 is 13 amino acids long. The germline CDR1 and CDR2 sequences are LGHDT and YNNKEL (reference sequence). As originally analysed: Estimation of nucleated cell counts was performed using reference gene primer amplification. The method was immunoSEQ multiplex PCR; TCRdb's version includes in-frame clones alone and lacks a portion of them. V, J and clone size reflect that table, while D and trimming were determined from the DNA. The table shows some 250,000 clones, with roughly nine tenths occurring only once. The Seattle patients joined while their infection was active and were tracked longitudinally afterward. This clone was observed a handful of times.

Sequencing was done on a sample of peripheral blood. The V and J genes are TRBV3-1 (or the pseudogene TRBV3-2) and TRBJ2-7; D is perhaps TRBD2 (6 bases). The TCR comes from a young woman with COVID-19, enrolled during active disease. CDR3 residues: CASSLAGAGEQYF. In DNA form, the CDR3 reads TGTGCCAGCAGCCTCGCCGGGGCGGGAGAGCAGTACTTC.